This T cell receptor (beta chain) was sequenced for a study of shared clonotypes between healthy human individuals. To note about this clone: What it binds is unknown.

This table comes from immunoSEQ multiplex PCR, and its TCRdb copy is limited to in-frame clones, with some not included. The sample comprises around 2,000,000 clones, under 95% of which are singletons, and under 2% rests with the top ten. Naive CD8 cells lacked CD45RO and underwent positive selection for CCR7, leaving out terminally differentiated effector memory CD45RA+ cells. Healthy HIV-negative adults without recent acute infections or vaccinations served as donors. General study points: For naive CD4 cells, 5% to 6.5% of clonotypes were shared across a handful of donors.

Germline trimming cut 3 bases from V and 0 bases from J; bases unmatched to any gene: 2. Per the germline V gene, CDR1 is SGHTA and CDR2 is FQGTGA. This CDR3 comprises 14 residues. The sequence derives from a man aged 18 to 35 in good health. Some clones in this sample may be carry-over from other donors' samples. The rearrangement joins TRBV7-3 to TRBJ2-7; 7 bases match TRBD2. Sequenced input: naive CD8+ T cells from PBMCs. Here the CDR3 DNA reads TGTGCCAGCAGCTTCCTAGCGGCCTCCTACGAGCAGTACTTC. Its translation is CASSFLAASYEQYF.